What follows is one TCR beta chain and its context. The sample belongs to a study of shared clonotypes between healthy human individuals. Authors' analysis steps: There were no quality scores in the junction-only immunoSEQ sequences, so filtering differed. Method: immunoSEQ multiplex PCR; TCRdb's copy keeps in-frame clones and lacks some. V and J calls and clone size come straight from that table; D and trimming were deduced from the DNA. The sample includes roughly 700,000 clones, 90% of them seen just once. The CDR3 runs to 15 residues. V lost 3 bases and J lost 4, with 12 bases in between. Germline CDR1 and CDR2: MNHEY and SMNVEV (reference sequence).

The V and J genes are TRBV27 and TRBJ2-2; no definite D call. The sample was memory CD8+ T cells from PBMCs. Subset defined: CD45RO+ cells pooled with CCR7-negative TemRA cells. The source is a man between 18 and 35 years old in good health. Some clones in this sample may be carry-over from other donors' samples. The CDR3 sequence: CASSLGWVGTGELFF. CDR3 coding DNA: TGTGCCAGCAGTTTGGGGTGGGTCGGCACCGGGGAGCTGTTTTTT.